The 10 T cell receptor beta chains presented below share a single source sample, sequenced in a study of blood T cell repertoires in COVID-19. TCRdb's copy holds only in-frame clones and misses some; the assay was immunoSEQ multiplex PCR. The profile shows over 200,000 clones, roughly 91% of them singletons. Sequenced input: PBMCs or T cells enriched from blood (not recorded which). Receptor source: a man aged 35-49 years who had recovered from COVID-19.

The J gene is TRBJ2-3, the V gene TRBV11-2; 9 nucleotides line up with TRBD1. The CDR3 loop spans 15 amino acids. V lost 4 bases, J lost 4 bases, and 6 bases stayed unmatched. Germline V gene lookup returns CDR1 SGHAT and CDR2 FQNNGV. CDR3 loop: CASSSGTGNADTQYF. CDR3 nucleotides: TGTGCCAGCAGCTCCGGGACAGGGAACGCAGATACGCAGTATTTT.

The rearrangement links TRBV7-3 to TRBJ1-1; TRBD1 might be the D (5 bases). The ends were cut back, 2 bases at V and 3 bases at J, with 22 bases in the middle. The CDR3 consists of 18 residues. The germline V gene has CDR1 SGHTA and CDR2 FQGTGA. The CDR3 DNA is TGTGCCAGCAGCTTAGCTGCTGGAGGGGACTTTTGGGACACTGAAGCTTTCTTT. The encoded protein is CASSLAAGGDFWDTEAFF.

The chain is built from TRBV30 and TRBJ2-3, with D unresolved. Germline V lookup: CDR1 GTSNPN, CDR2 SVGIG (reference sequence). The CDR3 runs to 14 residues. V shed 3 bases and J shed 0 bases, with 10 bases lying between them. This CDR3 is CAWRTRASTDTQYF. The CDR3 DNA reads TGTGCCTGGAGAACACGTGCTAGCACAGATACGCAGTATTTT.

J is TRBJ1-2 and V is TRBV7-9; 8 positions match TRBD1. The CDR3 is 19 residues long. Trimming at V came to 6 bases and at J to 3 bases, leaving 21 bases not matched to a gene. Germline assignment: CDR1 SEHNR and CDR2 FQNEAQ (reference sequence). CDR3 sequence: CASSHTPGTGVRLDYGYTF. The CDR3 region has the DNA TGTGCCAGCAGTCATACTCCAGGGACAGGAGTAAGATTGGACTATGGCTACACCTTC.

The rearrangement joins TRBV19 to TRBJ2-1, with TRBD2 identical over 12 bases. V lost 7 bases to trimming and J lost 7 bases; unmatched junction nucleotides: 5. Germline CDR1 reads LNHDA; CDR2 reads SQIVND (reference sequence). This CDR3 contains 14 residues. Here the CDR3 reads CASTTSGSVNEQFF. In DNA, the CDR3 is TGTGCCAGTACGACTAGCGGGAGTGTTAATGAGCAGTTCTTC.

The chain joins TRBV5-6 to TRBJ1-1, with 8 bases matching TRBD1. The CDR3 runs 13 residues. Germline lookup yields CDR1 SGHDT and CDR2 YYEEEE. The V segment lost 1 base and the J segment 6 bases; nucleotides outside the gene matches: 2. The CDR3 spells CASSLPGGAEAFF. The CDR3 DNA follows: TGTGCCAGCAGCTTGCCAGGGGGCGCTGAAGCTTTCTTT. Full variable domain (outside the CDR3, taken from reference TRBV5-6 and TRBJ1-1): DAGVTQSPTHLIKTRGQQVTLRCSPKSGHDTVSWYQQALGQGPQFIFQYYEEEERQRGNFPDRFSGHQFPNYSSELNVNALLLGDSALYLCASSLPGGAEAFFGQGTRLTVV.

V usage is TRBV7-8 and J usage is TRBJ2-7; D possibly corresponds to TRBD2 (5 bases). Trimming cost V 3 bases and J 2 bases, with 17 bases left between them. CDR1 and CDR2 from the germline V gene are SGHVS and FQNEAQ. This CDR3 region has 16 residues. The CDR3, as DNA: TGTGCCAGCAGCTTGGCGGGTCGAACCGGCGCCTACGAGCAGTACTTC. Its translation is CASSLAGRTGAYEQYF.

V and J are TRBV11-2 and TRBJ2-3; maybe TRBD1 (6 bases). Trimming removed 5 bases at V and 8 bases at J, with 17 bases between. This CDR3 region has 14 residues. CDR1 is SGHAT and CDR2 is FQNNGV in the germline V gene. The CDR3 region is CASSLGRRGGTQYF. In DNA form, the CDR3 reads TGTGCCAGCAGCCTCGGGCGAAGAGGGGGTACGCAGTATTTT.

The chain is built from TRBV25-1 and TRBJ1-6, with TRBD1 matching over 7 bases. The germline gives CDR1 MGHDK, CDR2 SYGVNS. The CDR3 covers 15 residues. J was trimmed by 8 bases and V by 3 bases; bases with no gene match: 7. CDR3 nucleotide sequence: TGTGCCAGCAGTGAGTCGCAGGGGGGATATTCACCCCTCCACTTT. It encodes CASSESQGGYSPLHF.

V gene TRBV6-5 combines with J gene TRBJ1-1; D might be TRBD1 (6 bases). CDR3 length: 14 residues. V shed 7 bases and J shed 0 bases, with 12 bases lying between them. From germline, CDR1 is MNHEY and CDR2 SVGAGI. CDR3: CASNLDRMNTEAFF. In DNA form, the CDR3 reads TGTGCCAGCAACCTGGACAGAATGAACACTGAAGCTTTCTTT.